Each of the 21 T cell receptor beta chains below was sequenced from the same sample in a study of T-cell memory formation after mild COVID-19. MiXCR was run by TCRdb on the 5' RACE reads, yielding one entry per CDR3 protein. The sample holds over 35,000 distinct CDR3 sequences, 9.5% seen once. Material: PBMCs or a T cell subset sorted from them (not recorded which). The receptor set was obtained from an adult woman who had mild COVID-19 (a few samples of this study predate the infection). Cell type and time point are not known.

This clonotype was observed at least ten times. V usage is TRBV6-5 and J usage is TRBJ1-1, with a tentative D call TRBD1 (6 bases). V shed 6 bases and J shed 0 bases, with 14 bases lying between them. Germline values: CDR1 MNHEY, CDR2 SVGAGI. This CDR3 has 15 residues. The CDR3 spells CASRPLTGMNTEAFF. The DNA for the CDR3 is TGTGCCAGCAGACCTTTGACAGGCATGAACACTGAAGCTTTCTTT.

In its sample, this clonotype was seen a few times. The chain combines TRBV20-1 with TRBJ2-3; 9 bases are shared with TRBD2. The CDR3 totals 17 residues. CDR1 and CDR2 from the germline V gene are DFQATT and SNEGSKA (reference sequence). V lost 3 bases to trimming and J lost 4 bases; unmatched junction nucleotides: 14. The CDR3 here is CSASEPGLATVADTQYF. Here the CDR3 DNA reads TGCAGTGCTAGCGAGCCGGGACTAGCAACCGTCGCAGATACGCAGTATTTT.

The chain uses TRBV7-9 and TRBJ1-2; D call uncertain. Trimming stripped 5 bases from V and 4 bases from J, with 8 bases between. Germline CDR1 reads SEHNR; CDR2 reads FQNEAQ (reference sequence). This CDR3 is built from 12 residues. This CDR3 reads CASSQDFYGYTF. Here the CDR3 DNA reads TGTGCCAGCAGCCAGGACTTCTATGGCTACACCTTC.

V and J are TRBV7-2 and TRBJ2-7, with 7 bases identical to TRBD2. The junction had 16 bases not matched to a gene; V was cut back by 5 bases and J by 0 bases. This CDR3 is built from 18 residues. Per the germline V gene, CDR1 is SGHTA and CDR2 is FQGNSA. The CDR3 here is CASSLRPRSGTPSYEQYF. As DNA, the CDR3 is TGTGCCAGCAGCCTCCGTCCTAGAAGCGGGACCCCCTCCTACGAGCAGTACTTC.

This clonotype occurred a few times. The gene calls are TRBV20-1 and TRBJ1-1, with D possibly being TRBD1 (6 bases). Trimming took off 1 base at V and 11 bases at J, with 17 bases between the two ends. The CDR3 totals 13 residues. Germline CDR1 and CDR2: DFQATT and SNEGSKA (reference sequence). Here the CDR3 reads CSARGYRVAGAFF. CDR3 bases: TGCAGTGCTAGAGGTTACAGGGTCGCGGGGGCTTTCTTT.

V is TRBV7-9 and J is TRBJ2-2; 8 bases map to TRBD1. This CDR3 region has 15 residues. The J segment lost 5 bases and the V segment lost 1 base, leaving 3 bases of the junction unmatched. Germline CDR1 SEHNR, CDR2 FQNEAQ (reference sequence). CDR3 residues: CASSLGWTGTGELFF. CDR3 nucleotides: TGTGCCAGCAGCTTAGGTTGGACAGGGACCGGGGAGCTGTTTTTT.

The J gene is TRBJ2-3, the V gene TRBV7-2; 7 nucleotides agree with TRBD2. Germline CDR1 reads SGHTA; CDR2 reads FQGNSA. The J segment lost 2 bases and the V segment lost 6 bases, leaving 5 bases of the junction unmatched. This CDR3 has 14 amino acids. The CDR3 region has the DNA TGTGCCAGCAGTCCTGGACTAGTCACAGATACGCAGTATTTT. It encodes CASSPGLVTDTQYF.

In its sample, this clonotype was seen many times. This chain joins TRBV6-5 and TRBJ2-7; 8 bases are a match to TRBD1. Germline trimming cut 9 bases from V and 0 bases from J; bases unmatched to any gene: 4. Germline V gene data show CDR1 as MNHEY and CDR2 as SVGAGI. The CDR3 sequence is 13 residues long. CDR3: CASRTGSSYEQYF. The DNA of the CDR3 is TGTGCCAGTCGGACAGGGAGCTCCTACGAGCAGTACTTC.

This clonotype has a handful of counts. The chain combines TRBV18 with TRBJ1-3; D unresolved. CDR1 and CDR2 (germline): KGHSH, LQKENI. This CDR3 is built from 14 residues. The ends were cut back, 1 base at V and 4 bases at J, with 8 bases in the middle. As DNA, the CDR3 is TGTGCCAGCTCACCACGGGCAGACGGAAACACCATATATTTT. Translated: CASSPRADGNTIYF.

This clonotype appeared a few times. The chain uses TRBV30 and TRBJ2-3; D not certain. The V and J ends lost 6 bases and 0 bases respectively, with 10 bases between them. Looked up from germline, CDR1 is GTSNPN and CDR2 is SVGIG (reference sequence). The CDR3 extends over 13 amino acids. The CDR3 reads CACVVRSTDTQYF. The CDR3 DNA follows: TGTGCCTGCGTAGTCCGGAGCACAGATACGCAGTATTTT.

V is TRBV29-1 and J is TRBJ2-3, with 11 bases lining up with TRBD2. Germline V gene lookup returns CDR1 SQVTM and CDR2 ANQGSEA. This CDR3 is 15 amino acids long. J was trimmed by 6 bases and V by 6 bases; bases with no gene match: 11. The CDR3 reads CSVAGTSGRMDTQYF. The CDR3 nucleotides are TGCAGCGTCGCAGGGACTAGCGGACGGATGGATACGCAGTATTTT.

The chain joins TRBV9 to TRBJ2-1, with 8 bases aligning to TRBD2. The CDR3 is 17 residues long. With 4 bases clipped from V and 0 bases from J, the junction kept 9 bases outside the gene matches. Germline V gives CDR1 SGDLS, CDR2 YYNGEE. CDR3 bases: TGTGCCAGCAGCCGACTGTGGCGGGAGGTCTCCTACAATGAGCAGTTCTTC. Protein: CASSRLWREVSYNEQFF.

CDR3 in DNA: TGCGCCAGCAGATCGGAGGGGGGACGAGGAAACACCATATATTTT. Its protein product is CASRSEGGRGNTIYF. The rearrangement uses TRBV5-1 and TRBJ1-3; TRBD1 might be the D (6 bases). The CDR3 runs 15 residues. Deletions cut 5 bases from V and 4 bases from J, with 16 bases between. The germline CDR1 and CDR2 sequences are SGHRS and YFSETQ.

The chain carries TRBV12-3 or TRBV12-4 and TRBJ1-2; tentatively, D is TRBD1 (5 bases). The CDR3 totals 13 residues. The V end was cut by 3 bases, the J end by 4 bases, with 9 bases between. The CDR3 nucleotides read TGTGCCAGCAGTTTGTCCGGGGGCTATGGCTACACCTTC. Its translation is CASSLSGGYGYTF.

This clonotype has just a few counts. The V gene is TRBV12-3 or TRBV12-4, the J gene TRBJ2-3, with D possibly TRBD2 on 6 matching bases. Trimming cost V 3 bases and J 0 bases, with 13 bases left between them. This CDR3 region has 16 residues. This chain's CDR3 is CASSFRSGESTDTQYF. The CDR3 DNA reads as TGTGCCAGCAGTTTTCGGTCGGGGGAAAGCACAGATACGCAGTATTTT.

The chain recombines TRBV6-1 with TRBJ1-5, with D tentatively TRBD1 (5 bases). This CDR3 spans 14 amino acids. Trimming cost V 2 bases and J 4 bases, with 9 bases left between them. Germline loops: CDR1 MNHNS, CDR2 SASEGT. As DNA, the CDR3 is TGTGCCAGCAGTGAACAGGGAGGAAATCAGCCCCAGCATTTT. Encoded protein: CASSEQGGNQPQHF.

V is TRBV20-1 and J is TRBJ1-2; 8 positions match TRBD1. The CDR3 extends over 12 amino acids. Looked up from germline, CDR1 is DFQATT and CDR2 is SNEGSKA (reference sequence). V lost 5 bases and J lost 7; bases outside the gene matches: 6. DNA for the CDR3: TGCAGTGCTGACAGGGGCGACGTTGGCTACACCTTC. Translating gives CSADRGDVGYTF.

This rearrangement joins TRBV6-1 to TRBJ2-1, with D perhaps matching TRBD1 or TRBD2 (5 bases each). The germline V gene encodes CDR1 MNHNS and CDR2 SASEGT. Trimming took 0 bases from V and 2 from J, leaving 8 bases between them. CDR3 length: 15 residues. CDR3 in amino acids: CASSEAGRAYNEQFF. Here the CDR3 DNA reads TGTGCCAGCAGTGAAGCGGGGCGGGCCTACAATGAGCAGTTCTTC.

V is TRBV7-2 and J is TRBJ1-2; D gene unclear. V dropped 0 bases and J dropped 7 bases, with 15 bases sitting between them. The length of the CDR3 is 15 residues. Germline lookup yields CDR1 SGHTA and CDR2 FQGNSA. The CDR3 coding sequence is TGTGCCAGCAGCTTAGCGAGTTCGTGGAGGGCTGGCTACACCTTC. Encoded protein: CASSLASSWRAGYTF.

CDR3: CASSQESRRRTDTQYF. The CDR3, as DNA: TGTGCCAGCAGTCAGGAGAGCAGGCGGAGGACAGATACGCAGTATTTT. V and J are TRBV27 and TRBJ2-3; weak D call: TRBD2 (5 bases). The CDR3 spans 16 residues. Germline CDR1 MNHEY, CDR2 SMNVEV (reference sequence). V was cut by 5 bases and J by 3 bases, with 18 bases left in between.

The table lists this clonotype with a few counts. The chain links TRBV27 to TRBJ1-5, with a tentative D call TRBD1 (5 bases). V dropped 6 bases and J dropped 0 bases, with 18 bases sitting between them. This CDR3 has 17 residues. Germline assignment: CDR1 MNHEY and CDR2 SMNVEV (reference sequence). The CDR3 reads CASSPRRGGYSNQPQHF. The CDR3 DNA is TGTGCCAGCAGCCCCCGCCGGGGGGGGTATAGCAATCAGCCCCAGCATTTT.